Reported below is one T cell receptor beta chain. The method was immunoSEQ multiplex PCR; TCRdb's version includes in-frame clones alone and lacks a portion of them. This listing includes roughly 48,000 clones. The data belong to a study of T cells in women clearing cervical HPV infection. HPV was found by MY09/MY11 PCR and dot-blot genotyping. This sequence was found in a woman between 18 and 69 years old with a cervical HPV16 infection that either progressed to CIN3+ or cleared (not recorded which). Sample: blood buffy coat.

CDR3 protein: CSVGPGRALNTEAFF. CDR3 bases read: TGCAGCGTTGGGCCGGGGAGGGCACTGAACACTGAA. The chain is built from TRBV29-1 and TRBJ1-1; D is uncertain. The CDR3 is cut off 3 residues early in the read; its end comes from the germline J gene. V was shortened by 4 bases and J by 0 bases, with 15 bases between the two germline ends. The CDR3 contains 15 residues. Germline V lookup: CDR1 SQVTM, CDR2 ANQGSEA.